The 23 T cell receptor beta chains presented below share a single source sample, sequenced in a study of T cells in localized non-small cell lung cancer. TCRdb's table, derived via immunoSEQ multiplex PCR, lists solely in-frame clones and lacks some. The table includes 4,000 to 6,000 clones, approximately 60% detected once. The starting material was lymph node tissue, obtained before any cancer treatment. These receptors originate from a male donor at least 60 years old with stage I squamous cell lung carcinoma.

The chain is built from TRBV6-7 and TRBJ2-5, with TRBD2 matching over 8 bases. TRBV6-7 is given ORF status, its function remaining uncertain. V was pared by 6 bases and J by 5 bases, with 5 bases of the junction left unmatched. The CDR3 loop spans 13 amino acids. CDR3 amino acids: CASRVSGTETQYF. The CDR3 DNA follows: TGTGCCAGCAGGGTTAGCGGGACGGAGACCCAGTACTTC.

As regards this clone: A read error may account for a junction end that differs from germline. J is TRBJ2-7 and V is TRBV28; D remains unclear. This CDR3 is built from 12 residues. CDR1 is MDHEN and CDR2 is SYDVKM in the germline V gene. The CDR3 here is CASSLYQAALDF. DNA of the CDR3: TGTGCCAGCAGTTTGTATCAAGCAGCGCTAGACTTC.

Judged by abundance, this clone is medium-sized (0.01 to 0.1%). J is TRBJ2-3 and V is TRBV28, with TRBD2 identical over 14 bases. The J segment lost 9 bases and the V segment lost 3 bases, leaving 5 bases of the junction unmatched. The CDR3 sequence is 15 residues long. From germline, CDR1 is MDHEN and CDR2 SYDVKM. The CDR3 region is CASSLGTSGRGTQYF. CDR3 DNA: TGTGCCAGCAGTTTGGGGACTAGCGGGAGAGGCACGCAGTATTTT. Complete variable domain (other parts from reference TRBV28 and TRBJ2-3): DVKVTQSSRYLVKRTGEKVFLECVQDMDHENMFWYRQDPGLGLRLIYFSYDVKMKEKGDIPEGYSVSREKKERFSLILESASTNQTSMYLCASSLGTSGRGTQYFGPGTRLTVL.

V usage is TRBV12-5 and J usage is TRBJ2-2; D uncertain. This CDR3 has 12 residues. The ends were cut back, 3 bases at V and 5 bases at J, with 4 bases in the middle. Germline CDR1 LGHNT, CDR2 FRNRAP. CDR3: CASGFLTGELFF. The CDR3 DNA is TGTGCTAGTGGTTTTCTAACCGGGGAGCTGTTTTTT.

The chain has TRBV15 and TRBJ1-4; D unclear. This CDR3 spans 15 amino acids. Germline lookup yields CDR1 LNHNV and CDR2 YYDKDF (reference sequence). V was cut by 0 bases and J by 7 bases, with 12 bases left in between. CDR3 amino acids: CATSRDSGWGEKLFF. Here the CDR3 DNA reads TGTGCCACCAGCAGAGATAGTGGGTGGGGTGAAAAACTGTTTTTT.

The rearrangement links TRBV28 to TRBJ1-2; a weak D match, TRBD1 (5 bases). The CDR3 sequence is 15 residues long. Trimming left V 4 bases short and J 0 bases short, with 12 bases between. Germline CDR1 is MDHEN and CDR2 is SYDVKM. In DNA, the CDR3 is TGTGCCAGCAGTTCCCATGGGGGGGCTAACTATGGCTACACCTTC. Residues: CASSSHGGANYGYTF.

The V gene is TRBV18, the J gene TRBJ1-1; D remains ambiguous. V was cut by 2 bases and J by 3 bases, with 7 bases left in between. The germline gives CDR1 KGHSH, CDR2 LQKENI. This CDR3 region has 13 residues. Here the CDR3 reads CASSPTRDTEAFF. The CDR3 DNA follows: TGTGCCAGCTCACCAACCCGGGACACTGAAGCTTTCTTT.

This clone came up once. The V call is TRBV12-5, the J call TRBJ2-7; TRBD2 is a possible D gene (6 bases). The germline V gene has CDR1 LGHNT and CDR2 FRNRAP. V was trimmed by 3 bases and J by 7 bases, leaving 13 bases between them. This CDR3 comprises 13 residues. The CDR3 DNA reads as TGTGCTAGTGGTTTTGGGGAGGCGAGAGAGCAGTACTTC. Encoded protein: CASGFGEAREQYF.

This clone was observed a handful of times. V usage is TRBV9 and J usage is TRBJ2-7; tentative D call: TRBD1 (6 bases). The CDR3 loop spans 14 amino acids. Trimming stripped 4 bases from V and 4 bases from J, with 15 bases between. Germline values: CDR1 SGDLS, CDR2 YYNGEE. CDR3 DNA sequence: TGTGCCAGCAGCCCCGGACAGACCTTTTACGAGCAGTACTTC. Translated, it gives CASSPGQTFYEQYF.

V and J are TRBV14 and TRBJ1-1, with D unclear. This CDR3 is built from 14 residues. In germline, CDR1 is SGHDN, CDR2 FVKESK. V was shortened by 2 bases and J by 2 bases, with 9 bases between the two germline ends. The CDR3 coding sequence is TGTGCCAGCAGCCAAATACGAGATAACACTGAAGCTTTCTTT. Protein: CASSQIRDNTEAFF. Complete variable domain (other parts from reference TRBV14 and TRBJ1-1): EAGVTQFPSHSVIEKGQTVTLRCDPISGHDNLYWYRRVMGKEIKFLLHFVKESKQDESGMPNNRFLAERTGGTYSTLKVQPAELEDSGVYFCASSQIRDNTEAFFGQGTRLTVV.

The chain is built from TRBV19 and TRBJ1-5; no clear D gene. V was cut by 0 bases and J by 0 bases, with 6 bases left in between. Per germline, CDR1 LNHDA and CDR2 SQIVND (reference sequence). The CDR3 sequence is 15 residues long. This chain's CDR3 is CASSIEQNSNQPQHF. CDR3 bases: TGTGCCAGTAGTATAGAACAGAATAGCAATCAGCCCCAGCATTTT.

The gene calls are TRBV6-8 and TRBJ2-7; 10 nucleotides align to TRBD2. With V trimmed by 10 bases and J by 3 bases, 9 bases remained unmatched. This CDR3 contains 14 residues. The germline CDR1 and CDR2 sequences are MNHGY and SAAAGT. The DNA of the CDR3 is TGTGCCATCAGGCTCACTAGCGGGAACTACGAGCAGTACTTC. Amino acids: CAIRLTSGNYEQYF.

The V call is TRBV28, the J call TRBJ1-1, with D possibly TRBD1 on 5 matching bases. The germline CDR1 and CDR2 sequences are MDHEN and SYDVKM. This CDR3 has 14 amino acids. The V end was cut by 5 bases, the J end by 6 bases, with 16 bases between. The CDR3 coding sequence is TGTGCCAGCAGTGAGGACGGGGCTGTAGCTGAAGCTTTCTTT. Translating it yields CASSEDGAVAEAFF.

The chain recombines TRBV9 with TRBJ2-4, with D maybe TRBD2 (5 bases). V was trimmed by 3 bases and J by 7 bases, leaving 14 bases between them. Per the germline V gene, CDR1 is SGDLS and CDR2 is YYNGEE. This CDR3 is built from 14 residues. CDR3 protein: CASSGREGMNIQYF. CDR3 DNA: TGTGCCAGCAGCGGCCGGGAAGGGATGAACATTCAGTACTTC.

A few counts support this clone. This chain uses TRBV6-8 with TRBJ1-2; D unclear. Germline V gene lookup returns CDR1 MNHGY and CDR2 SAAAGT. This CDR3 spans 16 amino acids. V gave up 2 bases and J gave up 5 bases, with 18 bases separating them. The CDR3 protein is CASSYPSLDLSYGYTF. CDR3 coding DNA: TGTGCCAGCAGTTACCCCTCCCTCGACTTATCGTATGGCTACACCTTC.

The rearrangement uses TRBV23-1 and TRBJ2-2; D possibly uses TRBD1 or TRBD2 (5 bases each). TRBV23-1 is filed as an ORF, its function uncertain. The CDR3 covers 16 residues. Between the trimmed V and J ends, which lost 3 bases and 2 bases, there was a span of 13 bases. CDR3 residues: CASSHPGTGNTGELFF. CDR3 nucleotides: TGCGCCAGCAGTCATCCCGGGACGGGCAACACCGGGGAGCTGTTTTTT.

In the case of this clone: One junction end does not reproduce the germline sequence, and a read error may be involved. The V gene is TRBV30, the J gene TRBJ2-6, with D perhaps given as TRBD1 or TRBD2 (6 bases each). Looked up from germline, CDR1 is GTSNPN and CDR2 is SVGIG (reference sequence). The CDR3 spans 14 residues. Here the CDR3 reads CAWLGGRGANILTF. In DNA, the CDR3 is TGTGCCTGGCTAGGGGGAAGGGGGGCCAACATCCTGACTTTC.

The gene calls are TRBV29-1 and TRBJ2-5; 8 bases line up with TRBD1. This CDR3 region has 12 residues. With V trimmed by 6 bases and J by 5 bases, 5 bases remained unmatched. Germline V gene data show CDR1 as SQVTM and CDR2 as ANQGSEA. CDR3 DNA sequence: TGCAGCGTAAGGACAGGGACGGAGACCCAGTACTTC. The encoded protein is CSVRTGTETQYF.

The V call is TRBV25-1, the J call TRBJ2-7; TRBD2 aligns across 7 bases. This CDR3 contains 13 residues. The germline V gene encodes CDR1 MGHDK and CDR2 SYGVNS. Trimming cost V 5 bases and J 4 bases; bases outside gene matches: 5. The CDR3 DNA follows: TGTGCCAGCAGTAGCGGGAATCATTACGAGCAGTACTTC. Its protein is CASSSGNHYEQYF.

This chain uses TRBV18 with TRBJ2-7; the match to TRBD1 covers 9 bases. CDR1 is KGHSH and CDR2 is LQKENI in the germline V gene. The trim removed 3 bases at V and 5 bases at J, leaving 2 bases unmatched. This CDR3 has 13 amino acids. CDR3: CASSPGTGNEQYF. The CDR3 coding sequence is TGTGCCAGCTCACCCGGGACAGGGAACGAGCAGTACTTC.

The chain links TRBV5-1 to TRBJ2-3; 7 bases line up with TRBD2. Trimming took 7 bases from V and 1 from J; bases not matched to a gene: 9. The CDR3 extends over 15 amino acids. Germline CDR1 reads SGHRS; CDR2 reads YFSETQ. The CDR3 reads CASAGRERRTDTQYF. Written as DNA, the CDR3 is TGCGCCAGCGCCGGGCGGGAGCGACGCACAGATACGCAGTATTTT.

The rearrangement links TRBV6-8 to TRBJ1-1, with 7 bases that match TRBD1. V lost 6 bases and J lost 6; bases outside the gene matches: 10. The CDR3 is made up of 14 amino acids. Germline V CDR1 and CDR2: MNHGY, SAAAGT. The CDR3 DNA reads TGTGCCAGCAGCCTCCTCGACAGGGCCGCTGAAGCTTTCTTT. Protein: CASSLLDRAAEAFF.

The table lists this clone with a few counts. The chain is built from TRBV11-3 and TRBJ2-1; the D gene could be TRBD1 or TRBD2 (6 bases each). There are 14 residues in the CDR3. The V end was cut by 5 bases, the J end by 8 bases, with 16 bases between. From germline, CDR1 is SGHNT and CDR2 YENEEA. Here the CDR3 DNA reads TGTGCCAGCAGCCCGGGATTCGGGGGCCATGAGCAGTTCTTC. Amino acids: CASSPGFGGHEQFF.